A single TCR beta chain is shown here with its context. Its target is unknown. The data were obtained in a study of cytomegalovirus exposure and HLA in healthy donors. Points from the study as a whole: Reportedly, a later analysis found an Asian-associated ancestry cluster had fewer N-insertions than the approximately 700-donor mean.

Trimming removed 2 bases from V and 3 bases from J, with 8 bases in between. CDR1 is MNHNY, CDR2 SVGAGI, per germline (reference sequence). The CDR3 is 14 amino acids. PCR involved 60 Vbeta and 13 Jbeta primers. Assay used: immunoSEQ multiplex PCR; TCRdb lists only in-frame clones, some missing. Of 100,000 to 150,000 clones in the sample, over 75% were seen once. This receptor was taken from a boy aged 10-17 years in good health and CMV-seronegative. The chain employs TRBV6-6 and TRBJ2-1, with TRBD2 as a possible D gene (6 bases). Sequencing used PBMCs. The CDR3 DNA is TGTGCCAGCAGTTACGCTAGCGACTACAATGAGCAGTTCTTC. It translates to CASSYASDYNEQFF.